The 10 T cell receptor beta chains given below trace back to one sample, sequenced in a study of neurological immune-mediated disorders. Time point given: longitudinal time-point 3. From the 5' RACE reads, TCRdb called clonotypes with MiXCR, one entry per CDR3 protein. The profile shows approximately 45,000 distinct CDR3 sequences, approximately 15% of them singletons. Sequencing was performed on PBMCs. These receptors originate from a man younger than 45 in good health.

This clonotype was seen ten or more times. The chain has TRBV5-1 and TRBJ1-1, with 9 bases identical to TRBD1. V shed 4 bases and J 1 base; nucleotides not matched to a gene: 2. The length of the CDR3 is 14 residues. The germline V gene encodes CDR1 SGHRS and CDR2 YFSETQ. The CDR3 DNA sequence: TGCGCCAGCAGCCCGGGACAGGGGAACACTGAAGCTTTCTTT. This encodes CASSPGQGNTEAFF.

This clonotype was counted ten times or more. The V and J genes are TRBV12-3 or TRBV12-4 and TRBJ1-5; 10 bases are a match to TRBD1. V shed 6 bases and J 6 bases; nucleotides not matched to a gene: 11. The CDR3 is 16 amino acids. The CDR3 DNA follows: TGTGCCAGCAGCACGCTCGACAGGGGGCTTGGTCAGCCCCAGCATTTT. Translated, it gives CASSTLDRGLGQPQHF.

This clonotype was seen many times. The CDR3 bases are TGCAGTGCTGGTCCAGGGGCAGGCGGGGAGCTGTTTTTT. Amino acids: CSAGPGAGGELFF. The chain uses TRBV20-1 and TRBJ2-2, with D perhaps matching TRBD1 (6 bases). Trimming took 5 bases from V and 7 from J, leaving 14 bases between them. Germline V gene data show CDR1 as DFQATT and CDR2 as SNEGSKA (reference sequence). CDR3 size: 13 residues.

Many counts were recorded for this clonotype. This chain connects TRBV3-1 to TRBJ2-5; 12 bases match TRBD2. V shed 2 bases and J 2 bases; nucleotides not matched to a gene: 9. The length of the CDR3 is 18 residues. CDR1 is LGHDT, CDR2 YNNKEL, per germline (reference sequence). The CDR3 nucleotides are TGTGCCAGCAGCCAAATTGGGACTAGCGGGTGGAAACAAGAGACCCAGTACTTC. As protein: CASSQIGTSGWKQETQYF.

The sample holds a few counts of this clonotype. The rearrangement uses TRBV12-3 or TRBV12-4 and TRBJ2-7; D gene ambiguous. V dropped 5 bases and J dropped 0 bases, with 8 bases sitting between them. The CDR3 runs to 13 residues. The CDR3 region is CASSPRLSYEQYF. The CDR3 coding sequence is TGTGCCAGCAGTCCTAGACTCTCCTACGAGCAGTACTTC.

The table lists this clonotype with many counts. The V and J genes are TRBV29-1 and TRBJ1-1, with D unclear. CDR1 is SQVTM, CDR2 ANQGSEA, per germline. CDR3 length equals 11 residues. The V end was cut by 7 bases, the J end by 1 base, with 7 bases between. CDR3 nucleotides: TGCAGCGGGAACAGGAACACTGAAGCTTTCTTT. Encoded protein: CSGNRNTEAFF.

This clonotype was seen many times. The chain joins TRBV20-1 to TRBJ2-1; D unresolved. The germline V gene has CDR1 DFQATT and CDR2 SNEGSKA (reference sequence). V lost 3 bases to trimming and J lost 8 bases, with 11 bases between them. The CDR3 is made up of 12 amino acids. CDR3 DNA: TGCAGTGCTAGGGACCAGCGATATGAGCAGTTCTTC. Amino acid sequence: CSARDQRYEQFF.

At least ten counts were recorded for this clonotype. This chain connects TRBV5-1 to TRBJ2-1; 7 bases map to TRBD2. Germline assignment: CDR1 SGHRS and CDR2 YFSETQ. With V trimmed by 6 bases and J by 9 bases, 9 bases remained unmatched. This CDR3 has 13 residues. The CDR3 reads CASTWGEGREQFF. The DNA of the CDR3 is TGCGCCAGCACCTGGGGGGAGGGCCGTGAGCAGTTCTTC.

This clonotype was seen many times. DNA of the CDR3: TGCAGTGCTCGACTAGCGGGACAAGAGACCCAGTACTTC. Its translation: CSARLAGQETQYF. The chain combines TRBV20-1 with TRBJ2-5, with 11 bases matching TRBD2. Germline CDR1 DFQATT, CDR2 SNEGSKA (reference sequence). V shed 5 bases and J 2 bases; nucleotides not matched to a gene: 1. There are 13 residues in the CDR3.

This chain connects TRBV12-3 or TRBV12-4 to TRBJ2-7; no clear D. This CDR3 has 15 amino acids. Trimming stripped 6 bases from V and 4 bases from J, with 19 bases between. CDR3 DNA: TGTGCCAGCAGCCTTCGCAGGCATGGACCTTACGAGCAGTACTTC. Protein product: CASSLRRHGPYEQYF.